Sequencing of this T cell receptor (beta chain) was carried out in a study of blood T cell repertoires in COVID-19. Produced via immunoSEQ multiplex PCR; TCRdb's table is partial and in-frame only. The top ten clones hold about 4% of a sample with more than 300,000 clones, around nine tenths of them seen once. Sequencing was done on a sample of PBMCs or T cells enriched from blood (not recorded which). The sequence was collected from a woman under 40 who had been exposed to COVID-19.

The CDR3 sequence: CASSFVGGRTDTQYF. CDR3 bases: TGTGCCAGCAGTTTTGTTGGGGGCCGCACAGATACGCAGTATTTT. The J gene is TRBJ2-3, the V gene TRBV6-5; D perhaps matches TRBD1 (6 bases). The germline V gene has CDR1 MNHEY and CDR2 SVGAGI. There are 15 residues in the CDR3. With 4 bases removed from V and 1 base from J, the gap between germline ends came to 12 bases.